This T cell receptor beta chain was documented in a study of T cells in Graves' hyperthyroidism and ophthalmopathy. CDR3 length equals 14 residues. The V and J ends lost 3 bases and 4 bases, in that order; junction bases with no gene match: 4. Germline V lookup: CDR1 SQVTM, CDR2 ANQGSEA. Patients were excluded for uncontrolled infection, other autoimmune disease, pregnancy or lactation. This clonotype showed up just once. Its antigen is not identified. General study findings and limits: Most thyroid clonotypes expanded above 0.001 were also detected in blood. From stable hyperthyroidism, ophthalmopathy was set apart by a 13 V-J model.

What was amplified from RNA transcripts were TCR beta CDR3 regions. Carried out on the TCR CDR3, a first-round RT-PCR used the HTBI primer set. From the multiplex PCR reads, TCRdb called clonotypes with MiXCR, one entry per CDR3 protein. The table has hundreds of thousands of distinct CDR3 sequences, approximately 15% seen once. The chain has TRBV29-1 and TRBJ2-2; 8 bases agree with TRBD2. Sample: blood. This TCR was recovered from a woman under 30 with Graves' hyperthyroidism. As DNA, the CDR3 is TGCAGCGTTGATGGGCTAGCGGGCACCGGGGAGCTGTTTTTT. Its protein product is CSVDGLAGTGELFF.